These 7 T cell receptor beta chains were sequenced from one sample in a study of human T cells and chemical hapten exposure. MiXCR, applied by TCRdb to the RACE reads, yields one record per CDR3 protein. The table has about 120,000 distinct CDR3 sequences, 11% seen once. The time point here: patch test 3, about 24 weeks after DPC sensitization. Treatment here: therapeutic diphenylcyclopropenone sensitization with weekly scalp DPC. Here the sequenced sample was whole blood, taken in connection with sensitization to the hapten diphenylcyclopropenone (DPC). The receptors stem from a woman between 50 and 59 years old with alopecia areata. Some clones in this sample may be carry-over from other donors' samples.

There are many counts of this clonotype. The V gene is TRBV29-1, the J gene TRBJ2-7; D remains unclear. V lost 1 base to trimming and J lost 6 bases, with 10 bases between them. The germline V gene encodes CDR1 SQVTM and CDR2 ANQGSEA. The CDR3 totals 12 residues. The CDR3 loop reads CSVEVEASEQYF. CDR3 coding DNA: TGCAGCGTTGAAGTAGAAGCGTCCGAGCAGTACTTC.

CDR3 bases: TGTGCCAGCAGCTTAGGTGGGGAGTACACTGAAGCTTTCTTT. Protein sequence: CASSLGGEYTEAFF. The rearrangement links TRBV13 to TRBJ1-1; no definite D call. Per germline, CDR1 PRHDT and CDR2 FYEKMQ (reference sequence). The CDR3 contains 14 residues. V was clipped by 0 bases and J by 3 bases, with 8 bases between them.

This clonotype showed up many times. The chain is built from TRBV20-1 and TRBJ2-5, with 7 bases matching TRBD1. The CDR3 is made up of 16 amino acids. CDR1 and CDR2 from the germline V gene are DFQATT and SNEGSKA (reference sequence). With V trimmed by 0 bases and J by 4 bases, 11 bases remained unmatched. CDR3 bases: TGCAGTGCTAGAGATTCTGGAACAGGGGAGTTAGAGACCCAGTACTTC. Residues: CSARDSGTGELETQYF.

This CDR3 reads CASSPKAGGPHEQYF. The CDR3 coding sequence is TGTGCCAGCTCACCGAAAGCGGGAGGGCCCCACGAGCAGTACTTC. The chain employs TRBV18 and TRBJ2-7, with 10 bases matching TRBD2. V shed 3 bases and J 5 bases; nucleotides not matched to a gene: 7. Germline CDR1 and CDR2: KGHSH and LQKENI. The CDR3 contains 15 residues.

This sequence joins TRBV20-1 and TRBJ2-2; no clear D. The germline CDR1 and CDR2 sequences are DFQATT and SNEGSKA (reference sequence). V was cut by 0 bases and J by 3 bases, with 8 bases left in between. The CDR3 runs 14 residues. CDR3 loop: CSARDKAHTGELFF. CDR3 nucleotide sequence: TGCAGTGCTAGAGATAAAGCCCACACCGGGGAGCTGTTTTTT.

The genes are TRBV7-2 and TRBJ2-1, with TRBD2 matching 15 bases. This CDR3 region has 15 residues. The V gene's germline CDR1 is SGHTA and CDR2 FQGNSA. J lost 10 bases, V lost 5 bases, and 6 bases had no gene match. The CDR3 region is CASSLRTSGREEQFF. In DNA, the CDR3 is TGTGCCAGCAGCCTCCGGACTAGCGGGAGGGAAGAGCAGTTCTTC.

This clonotype has at least ten counts. The rearrangement uses TRBV28 and TRBJ2-3, with no clear D. Between the trimmed V and J ends, which lost 5 bases and 4 bases, there was a span of 13 bases. CDR1 is MDHEN, CDR2 SYDVKM, per germline. The CDR3 extends over 14 amino acids. CDR3 bases: TGTGCCAGCAGTGTACTCATACGCGCAGATACGCAGTATTTT. Protein product: CASSVLIRADTQYF.